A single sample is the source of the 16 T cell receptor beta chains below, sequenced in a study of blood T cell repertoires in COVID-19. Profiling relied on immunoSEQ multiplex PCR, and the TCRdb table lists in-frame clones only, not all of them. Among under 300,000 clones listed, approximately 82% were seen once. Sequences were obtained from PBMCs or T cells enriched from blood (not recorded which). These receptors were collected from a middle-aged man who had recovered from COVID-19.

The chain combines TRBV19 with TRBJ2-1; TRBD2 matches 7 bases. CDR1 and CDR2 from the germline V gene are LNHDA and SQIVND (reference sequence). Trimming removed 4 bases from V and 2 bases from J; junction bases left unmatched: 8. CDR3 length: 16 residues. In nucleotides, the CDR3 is TGTGCCAGTAGTAATCGCGGCGGGAGCGCCTACAATGAGCAGTTCTTC. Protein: CASSNRGGSAYNEQFF.

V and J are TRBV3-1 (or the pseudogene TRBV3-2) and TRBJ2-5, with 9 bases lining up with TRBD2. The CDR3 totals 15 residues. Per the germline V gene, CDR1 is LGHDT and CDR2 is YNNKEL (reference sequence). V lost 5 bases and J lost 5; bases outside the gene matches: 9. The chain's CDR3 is CASSNSAGGGETQYF. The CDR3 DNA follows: TGTGCCAGCAGCAACTCAGCGGGGGGAGGGGAGACCCAGTACTTC.

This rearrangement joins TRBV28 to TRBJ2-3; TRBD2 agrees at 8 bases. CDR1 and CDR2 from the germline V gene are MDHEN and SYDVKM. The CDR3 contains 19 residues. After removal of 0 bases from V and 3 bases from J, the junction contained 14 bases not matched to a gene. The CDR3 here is CASSLWGEGTIAGTDTQYF. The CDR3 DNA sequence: TGTGCCAGCAGTTTATGGGGCGAGGGTACTATAGCGGGAACAGATACGCAGTATTTT. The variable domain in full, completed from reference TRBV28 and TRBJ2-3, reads DVKVTQSSRYLVKRTGEKVFLECVQDMDHENMFWYRQDPGLGLRLIYFSYDVKMKEKGDIPEGYSVSREKKERFSLILESASTNQTSMYLCASSLWGEGTIAGTDTQYFGPGTRLTVL.

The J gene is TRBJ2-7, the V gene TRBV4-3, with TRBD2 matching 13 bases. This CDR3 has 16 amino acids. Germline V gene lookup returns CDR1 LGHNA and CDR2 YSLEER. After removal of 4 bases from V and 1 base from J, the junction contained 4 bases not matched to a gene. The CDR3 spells CASSPSGLAGSYEQYF. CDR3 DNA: TGCGCCAGCAGCCCTTCGGGACTAGCGGGGTCCTACGAGCAGTACTTC.

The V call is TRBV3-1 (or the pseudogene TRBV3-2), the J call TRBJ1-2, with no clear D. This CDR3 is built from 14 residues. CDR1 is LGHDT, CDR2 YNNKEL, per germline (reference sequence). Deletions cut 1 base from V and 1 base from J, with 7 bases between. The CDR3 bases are TGTGCCAGCAGCCAAGCGCCGCGTAACTATGGCTACACCTTC. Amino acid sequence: CASSQAPRNYGYTF.

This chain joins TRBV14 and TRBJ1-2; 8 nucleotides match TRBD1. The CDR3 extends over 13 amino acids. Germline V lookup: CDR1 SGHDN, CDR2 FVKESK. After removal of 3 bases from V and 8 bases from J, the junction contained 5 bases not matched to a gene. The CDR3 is CASSHGQGYGYTF. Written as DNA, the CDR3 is TGTGCCAGCAGCCATGGACAGGGTTACGGCTACACCTTC.

CDR3 region: CASSHAPENGYTF. The CDR3 bases are TGTGCCAGCAGCCACGCCCCGGAGAATGGCTACACCTTC. The chain links TRBV7-9 to TRBJ1-2; no definite D call. This CDR3 is built from 13 residues. V lost 5 bases to trimming and J lost 6 bases, with 13 bases between them. CDR1 is SEHNR and CDR2 is FQNEAQ in the germline V gene (reference sequence). Combining the CDR3 with reference TRBV7-9 and TRBJ1-2 gives the whole variable domain DTGVSQNPRHKITKRGQNVTFRCDPISEHNRLYWYRQTLGQGPEFLTYFQNEAQLEKSRLLSDRFSAERPKGSFSTLEIQRTEQGDSAMYLCASSHAPENGYTFGSGTRLTVV.

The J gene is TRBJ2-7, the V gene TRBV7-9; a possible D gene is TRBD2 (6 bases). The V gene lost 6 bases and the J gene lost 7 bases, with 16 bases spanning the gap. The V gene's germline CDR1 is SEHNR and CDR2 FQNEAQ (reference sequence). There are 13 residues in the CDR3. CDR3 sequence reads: CASRRTAGREQYF. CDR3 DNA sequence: TGTGCCAGCAGACGGACGGCGGGGAGGGAGCAGTACTTC.

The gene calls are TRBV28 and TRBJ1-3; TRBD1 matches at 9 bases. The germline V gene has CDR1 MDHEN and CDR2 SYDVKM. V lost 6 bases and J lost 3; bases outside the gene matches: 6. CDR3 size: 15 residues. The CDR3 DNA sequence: TGTGCCAGCAGAGGCGGGACAGGGTTTGGAAACACCATATATTTT. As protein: CASRGGTGFGNTIYF.

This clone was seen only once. CDR3: CASSIKARSGEAFF. Here the CDR3 DNA reads TGTGCCAGTAGTATCAAGGCTAGGAGCGGTGAAGCTTTCTTT. The chain employs TRBV19 and TRBJ1-1, with D unresolved. Germline CDR1 and CDR2: LNHDA and SQIVND (reference sequence). CDR3 size: 14 residues. V was cut by 3 bases and J by 7 bases, with 15 bases left in between.

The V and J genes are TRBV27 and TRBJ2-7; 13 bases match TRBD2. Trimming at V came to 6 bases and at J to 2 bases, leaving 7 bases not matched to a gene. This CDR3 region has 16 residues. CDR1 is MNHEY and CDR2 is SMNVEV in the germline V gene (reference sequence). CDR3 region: CASRPAGLAGAYEQYF. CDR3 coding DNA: TGTGCCAGCAGGCCGGCCGGACTAGCGGGGGCCTACGAGCAGTACTTC.

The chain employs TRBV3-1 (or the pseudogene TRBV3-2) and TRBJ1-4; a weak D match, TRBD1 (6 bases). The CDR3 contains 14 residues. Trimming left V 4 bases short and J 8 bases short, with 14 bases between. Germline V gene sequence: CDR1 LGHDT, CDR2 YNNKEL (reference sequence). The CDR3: CASSRRQDMEKLFF. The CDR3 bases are TGTGCCAGCAGCCGTCGACAGGACATGGAAAAACTGTTTTTT.

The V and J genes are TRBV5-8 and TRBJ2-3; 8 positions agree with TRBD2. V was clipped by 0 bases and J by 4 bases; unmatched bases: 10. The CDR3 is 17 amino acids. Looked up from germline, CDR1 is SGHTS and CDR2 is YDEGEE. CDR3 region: CASSLGLGSGSADTQYF. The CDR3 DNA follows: TGTGCCAGCAGCTTGGGCCTAGGGAGCGGGAGCGCAGATACGCAGTATTTT.

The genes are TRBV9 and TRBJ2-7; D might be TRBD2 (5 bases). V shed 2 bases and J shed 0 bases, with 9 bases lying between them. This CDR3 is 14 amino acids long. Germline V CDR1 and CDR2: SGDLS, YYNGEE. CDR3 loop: CASSVLALSYEQYF. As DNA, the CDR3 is TGTGCCAGCAGCGTCCTAGCCCTCTCCTACGAGCAGTACTTC.

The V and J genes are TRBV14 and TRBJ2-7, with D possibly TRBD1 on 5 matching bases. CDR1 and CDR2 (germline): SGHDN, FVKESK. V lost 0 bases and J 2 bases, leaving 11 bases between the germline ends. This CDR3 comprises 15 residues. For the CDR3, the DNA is TGTGCCAGCAGCCAAGACAGGGTAACCACCTACGAGCAGTACTTC. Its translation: CASSQDRVTTYEQYF.

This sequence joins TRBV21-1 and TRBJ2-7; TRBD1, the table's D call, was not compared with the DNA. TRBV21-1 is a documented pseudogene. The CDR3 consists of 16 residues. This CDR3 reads CASSQNPRDRAYEQYF. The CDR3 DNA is TGTGCCAGCAGCCAAAACCCCCGGGACAGGGCCTACGAGCAGTACTTC.